The 28 T cell receptor beta chains listed next were all sequenced from one sample in a study of OX40 agonist ivuxolimab in advanced cancers. Some clones are missing from TCRdb's copy, which holds only in-frame ones; the method was immunoSEQ multiplex PCR. This table holds around 69,000 clones, approximately 86% found once. Material: CD4+ or CD8+ T cells sorted from blood, obtained in a trial of the OX40 agonist ivuxolimab. All receptors come from an adult with an advanced solid tumor such as melanoma, head and neck, liver or kidney cancer.

Only one count was recorded for this clone. The chain has TRBV15 and TRBJ2-2; the D gene is possibly TRBD2 (5 bases). CDR3 size: 17 residues. The V end was cut by 3 bases, the J end by 5 bases, with 19 bases between. CDR1 is LNHNV, CDR2 YYDKDF, per germline (reference sequence). The chain's CDR3 is CATSSARALGETGELFF. Written as DNA, the CDR3 is TGTGCCACCAGCAGCGCACGAGCCCTGGGAGAAACCGGGGAGCTGTTTTTT.

The chain carries TRBV19 and TRBJ2-2; 11 bases fit TRBD1. Germline CDR1 LNHDA, CDR2 SQIVND (reference sequence). There are 16 residues in the CDR3. Germline trimming cut 2 bases from V and 4 bases from J; bases unmatched to any gene: 3. CDR3 region: CASSIRDRGSTGELFF. The CDR3 region has the DNA TGTGCCAGTAGTATAAGGGACAGGGGGTCCACCGGGGAGCTGTTTTTT.

The chain combines TRBV27 with TRBJ2-7, with TRBD1 matching over 8 bases. From germline, CDR1 is MNHEY and CDR2 SMNVEV (reference sequence). This CDR3 is 21 amino acids long. J gave up 2 bases and V 1 base, and 22 bases lay outside the gene matches. As DNA, the CDR3 is TGTGCCAGCAGTTTATTCCGGCGTTCTAAGGGACAGGTTCTTGGGGCCTACGAGCAGTACTTC. Translating gives CASSLFRRSKGQVLGAYEQYF.

As for this clone: No DNA is shown, since the ends of the CDR3 on it are uncertain; the CDR3 is the one TCRdb lists. Other DNA variants within this sample encode the same CDR3. The rearrangement links TRBV29-1 to TRBJ2-7. The CDR3 contains 11 residues when both ends are counted. Germline V lookup: CDR1 SQVTM, CDR2 ANQGSEA. CDR3 sequence reads: CSVVLRAEQYF.

The chain has TRBV27 and TRBJ1-1, with D maybe TRBD1 (5 bases). The CDR3 has 15 amino acids. CDR1 MNHEY and CDR2 SMNVEV come from the germline V gene (reference sequence). Deletions cut 5 bases from V and 3 bases from J, with 16 bases between. CDR3 sequence (DNA): TGTGCCAGCAGTCCCCGGGGGGGGATGGACACTGAAGCTTTCTTT. It specifies CASSPRGGMDTEAFF.

The gene calls are TRBV29-1 and TRBJ2-1; possible D gene TRBD2, 6 bases. Germline V gene data show CDR1 as SQVTM and CDR2 as ANQGSEA. This CDR3 spans 14 amino acids. The V and J ends lost 6 bases and 4 bases respectively, with 16 bases between them. Here the CDR3 reads CSVVAGSNYNEQFF. CDR3 sequence (DNA): TGCAGCGTGGTGGCGGGGAGCAATTACAATGAGCAGTTCTTC.

The chain joins TRBV4-1 to TRBJ2-2; TRBD1 is a possible D gene (5 bases). Germline CDR1 MGHRA, CDR2 YSYEKL. The V and J ends lost 4 bases and 2 bases respectively, with 14 bases between them. This CDR3 is built from 16 residues. The CDR3 nucleotides are TGCGCCAGCAGCCCTCTCGACAGCTCTAACACCGGGGAGCTGTTTTTT. Protein: CASSPLDSSNTGELFF.

The chain has TRBV5-1 and TRBJ2-5; D ambiguous. Per germline, CDR1 SGHRS and CDR2 YFSETQ. V was pared by 0 bases and J by 5 bases, with 8 bases between. The CDR3 is 13 amino acids. CDR3 sequence reads: CASSLGSIETQYF. DNA for the CDR3: TGCGCCAGCAGCTTGGGATCTATCGAGACCCAGTACTTC.

This clone is a singleton in its sample. The chain uses TRBV6-6 and TRBJ2-1; 9 bases line up with TRBD1. Trimming removed 5 bases from V and 0 bases from J; junction bases left unmatched: 2. The CDR3 contains 15 residues. The germline CDR1 and CDR2 sequences are MNHNY and SVGAGI (reference sequence). CDR3 amino acids: CASSPGQGSYNEQFF. CDR3 DNA: TGTGCCAGCAGTCCGGGACAGGGCTCCTACAATGAGCAGTTCTTC.

V is TRBV28 and J is TRBJ2-3, with 7 bases identical to TRBD1. With V trimmed by 8 bases and J by 4 bases, 6 bases remained unmatched. The CDR3 consists of 13 residues. Germline loops: CDR1 MDHEN, CDR2 SYDVKM. DNA of the CDR3: TGTGCCAGCGGTCGACAGGGTGCAGATACGCAGTATTTT. Translated: CASGRQGADTQYF.

The chain carries TRBV11-3 and TRBJ1-5; the D is unclear. CDR3 size: 14 residues. V dropped 7 bases and J dropped 2 bases, with 12 bases sitting between them. Germline lookup yields CDR1 SGHNT and CDR2 YENEEA. CDR3 in DNA: TGTGCCAGCACCGGAGGAGCGGGCAATCAGCCCCAGCATTTT. Its translation is CASTGGAGNQPQHF. The full variable domain, rest sourced from reference TRBV11-3 and TRBJ1-5, is EAGVVQSPRYKIIEKKQPVAFWCNPISGHNTLYWYLQNLGQGPELLIRYENEEAVDDSQLPKDRFSAERLKGVDSTLKIQPAELGDSAVYLCASTGGAGNQPQHFGDGTRLSIL.

V usage is TRBV27 and J usage is TRBJ2-6; D not resolved. Germline V CDR1 and CDR2: MNHEY, SMNVEV (reference sequence). V lost 5 bases and J 0 bases, leaving 8 bases between the germline ends. The CDR3 covers 15 residues. Written as DNA, the CDR3 is TGTGCCAGCAGTCCAAGCTACTCTGGGGCCAACGTCCTGACTTTC. Translation gives CASSPSYSGANVLTF.

The table lists this clone with a few counts. V usage is TRBV5-1 and J usage is TRBJ2-5; D perhaps matches TRBD2 (6 bases). V gave up 4 bases and J gave up 4 bases, with 17 bases separating them. Germline values: CDR1 SGHRS, CDR2 YFSETQ. This CDR3 contains 15 residues. The CDR3 loop reads CASSPGTGGGETQYF. The CDR3 DNA reads TGCGCCAGCAGCCCTGGGACCGGGGGTGGAGAGACCCAGTACTTC.

The rearrangement joins TRBV4-1 to TRBJ1-3, with D uncertain. CDR1 and CDR2 (germline): MGHRA, YSYEKL. Trimming cost V 4 bases and J 5 bases, with 15 bases left between them. There are 15 residues in the CDR3. CDR3 in DNA: TGCGCCAGCAGCCCTGTTACGGGGTCAAGAAACACCATATATTTT. Translating gives CASSPVTGSRNTIYF.

CDR3 coding DNA: TGTGCCAGCGGCCGGGACGCCGGATACACCTTC. This gives the protein CASGRDAGYTF. This chain links TRBV6-6 with TRBJ1-2; D is possibly TRBD1 (5 bases). With 8 bases removed from V and 11 bases from J, the gap between germline ends came to 15 bases. The CDR3 contains 11 residues. Germline assignment: CDR1 MNHNY and CDR2 SVGAGI (reference sequence).

The chain uses TRBV28 and TRBJ1-2; D not resolved. The V gene's germline CDR1 is MDHEN and CDR2 SYDVKM. CDR3 length: 18 residues. V was trimmed by 1 base and J by 1 base, leaving 19 bases between them. The CDR3 coding sequence is TGTGCCAGCAGTTTATACCCACTTTCCCGGAGGGATAACTATGGCTACACCTTC. It is translated as CASSLYPLSRRDNYGYTF.

This clone has more than one count but fewer than ten. The genes are TRBV6-5 and TRBJ1-3; 10 nucleotides line up with TRBD1. Germline values: CDR1 MNHEY, CDR2 SVGAGI. J gave up 2 bases and V 4 bases, and 5 bases lay outside the gene matches. The CDR3 extends over 16 amino acids. The CDR3 sequence is CASSLAGTGAGNTIYF. CDR3 in DNA: TGTGCCAGCAGTTTGGCCGGGACAGGGGCTGGAAACACCATATATTTT.

A remark on this clone: The same CDR3 is also encoded by other DNA sequences in this sample. The chain combines TRBV7-2 with TRBJ1-2; TRBD1 aligns across 7 bases. Unmatched junction bases numbered 7, after V lost 1 base and J lost 8 bases. Looked up from germline, CDR1 is SGHTA and CDR2 is FQGNSA. CDR3 length: 14 residues. Here the CDR3 DNA reads TGTGCCAGCAGCTTAGTAATAGGGGGCGAAGGCTACACCTTC. This encodes CASSLVIGGEGYTF.

The V and J genes are TRBV7-2 and TRBJ1-1; unclear D gene. The CDR3 runs to 14 residues. Trimming stripped 3 bases from V and 1 base from J, with 9 bases between. CDR1 and CDR2 from the germline V gene are SGHTA and FQGNSA. The CDR3 loop reads CASSFQESNTEAFF. The CDR3 region has the DNA TGTGCCAGCAGCTTCCAAGAATCGAACACTGAAGCTTTCTTT. The entire variable domain, with the rest obtained from reference TRBV7-2 and TRBJ1-1, is as follows: GAGVSQSPSNKVTEKGKDVELRCDPISGHTALYWYRQSLGQGLEFLIYFQGNSAPDKSGLPSDRFSAERTGGSVSTLTIQRTQQEDSAVYLCASSFQESNTEAFFGQGTRLTVV.

The chain recombines TRBV4-3 with TRBJ2-5; D perhaps matches TRBD2 (5 bases). Germline values: CDR1 LGHNA, CDR2 YSLEER. With 4 bases removed from V and 4 bases from J, the gap between germline ends came to 16 bases. The CDR3 loop spans 15 amino acids. In DNA, the CDR3 is TGCGCCAGCAGCCTCCAACGCGGGTGGGGAGAGACCCAGTACTTC. Protein: CASSLQRGWGETQYF.

The rearrangement uses TRBV18 and TRBJ1-1; no firm D call. Germline CDR1 reads KGHSH; CDR2 reads LQKENI. The CDR3 extends over 14 amino acids. The ends were cut back, 3 bases at V and 7 bases at J, with 15 bases in the middle. DNA of the CDR3: TGTGCCAGCTCACCCTCCCGTGGGCGGCTTGAAGCTTTCTTT. The encoded protein is CASSPSRGRLEAFF.

This clone appeared a single time. The chain has TRBV5-1 and TRBJ1-2, with TRBD1 identical over 8 bases. Germline CDR1 reads SGHRS; CDR2 reads YFSETQ. The V and J ends lost 5 bases and 3 bases, in that order; junction bases with no gene match: 6. The CDR3 totals 14 residues. The CDR3 reads CASSLGQGYYGYTF. The CDR3 DNA reads as TGCGCCAGCAGTCTAGGACAGGGCTACTATGGCTACACCTTC.

CDR3 amino acids: CASSGGTGVRNEKLFF. CDR3 sequence (DNA): TGTGCCAGCAGTGGAGGGACAGGGGTTCGGAATGAAAAACTGTTTTTT. The chain joins TRBV2 to TRBJ1-4; 10 positions match TRBD1. The ends lost 4 bases at V and 5 bases at J; junction bases unmatched: 7. The CDR3 contains 16 residues. CDR1 and CDR2 (germline): SNHLY, FYNNEI. The complete variable domain, with remaining parts taken from reference TRBV2 and TRBJ1-4, reads EPEVTQTPSHQVTQMGQEVILRCVPISNHLYFYWYRQILGQKVEFLVSFYNNEISEKSEIFDDQFSVERPDGSNFTLKIRSTKLEDSAMYFCASSGGTGVRNEKLFFGSGTQLSVL.

The rearrangement uses TRBV14 and TRBJ1-1; D unclear. CDR1 is SGHDN, CDR2 FVKESK, per germline. The V end lost 0 bases, the J end lost 7 bases, and 12 bases lay between the germline ends. This CDR3 has 14 residues. The CDR3 nucleotides read TGTGCCAGCAGCCAAGAGGCGGCCGTGAATGAAGCTTTCTTT. This encodes CASSQEAAVNEAFF.

This clone appeared a few times. The genes are TRBV19 and TRBJ1-6; possibly TRBD1 for D (5 bases). The CDR3 has 15 amino acids. Germline lookup yields CDR1 LNHDA and CDR2 SQIVND (reference sequence). V was shortened by 6 bases and J by 12 bases, with 21 bases between the two germline ends. In DNA, the CDR3 is TGTGCCAGTAGCACCCACAAGGGGCCCCGTCAACCCCTCCACTTT. Its translation: CASSTHKGPRQPLHF.

This chain joins TRBV19 and TRBJ2-4; D is undetermined. The germline gives CDR1 LNHDA, CDR2 SQIVND (reference sequence). The CDR3 sequence is 16 residues long. Trimming took 0 bases from V and 0 from J, leaving 9 bases between them. The CDR3 nucleotides read TGTGCCAGTAGTATAGAAGGAAGAGAAGCCAAAAACATTCAGTACTTC. Its protein product is CASSIEGREAKNIQYF.

This rearrangement joins TRBV7-9 to TRBJ1-2; no firm D call. V dropped 3 bases and J dropped 8 bases, with 16 bases sitting between them. Germline CDR1 and CDR2: SEHNR and FQNEAQ (reference sequence). The CDR3 covers 14 residues. CDR3 coding DNA: TGTGCCAGCAGCTTTACGGGCGGATCGTCCGGCTACACCTTC. Encoded protein: CASSFTGGSSGYTF.

The genes are TRBV9 and TRBJ1-5, with D maybe TRBD1 (5 bases). Germline V gene data show CDR1 as SGDLS and CDR2 as YYNGEE. This CDR3 has 15 amino acids. Trimming pared 0 bases from V and 7 bases from J, leaving 14 bases between. Written as DNA, the CDR3 is TGTGCCAGCAGCGTAGGAGTGGGACTAGGGCAGCCCCAGCATTTT. Translated, it gives CASSVGVGLGQPQHF.